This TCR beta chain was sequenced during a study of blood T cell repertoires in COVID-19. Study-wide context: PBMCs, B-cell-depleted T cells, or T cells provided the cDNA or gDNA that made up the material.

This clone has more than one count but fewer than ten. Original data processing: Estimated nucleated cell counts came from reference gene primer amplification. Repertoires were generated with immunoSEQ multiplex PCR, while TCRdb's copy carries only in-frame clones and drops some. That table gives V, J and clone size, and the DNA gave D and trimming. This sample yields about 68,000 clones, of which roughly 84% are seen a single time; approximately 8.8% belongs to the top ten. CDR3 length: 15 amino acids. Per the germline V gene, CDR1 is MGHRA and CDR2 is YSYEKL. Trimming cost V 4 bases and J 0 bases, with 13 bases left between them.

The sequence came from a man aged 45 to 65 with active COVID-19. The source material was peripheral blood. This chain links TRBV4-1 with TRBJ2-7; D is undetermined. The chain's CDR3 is CASSPGWAYSYEQYF. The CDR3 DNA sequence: TGCGCCAGCAGCCCTGGATGGGCTTACTCCTACGAGCAGTACTTC.